This T cell receptor (beta chain) is drawn from a study of shared clonotypes between healthy human individuals. Background on the study: Researchers assigned three CD4 naive, three CD4 memory, two CD8 naive and one CD8 memory plate to each donor.

On this clone: Its antigen is undetermined. This same CDR3 is encoded by further DNA sequences in the sample.

The input for sorted-subset replicate PCRs was about 200 ng DNA, around 30,000 T cell genomes. Some clones are missing from TCRdb's copy, which holds only in-frame ones; the method was immunoSEQ multiplex PCR. The sample has 2.5 million or so clones; roughly 92% are singletons. Trimming removed 6 bases at V and 6 bases at J, with 9 bases between. The length of the CDR3 is 11 residues. Germline V gene data show CDR1 as DFQATT and CDR2 as SNEGSKA (reference sequence). Study conclusions and caveats: Clonotypes which were not shared had lower generation probabilities than clonotypes that all four donors shared. In having few donors, the study represented limited genetic and exposure-history diversity.

The chain is built from TRBV20-1 and TRBJ2-1; the D is unclear. The receptor comes from a man between 18 and 35 years old in good health. The sequencing input was naive CD4+ T cells sorted from blood. As to subset: CD45RA+ positively selected. In DNA, the CDR3 is TGCAGTGCAACTCCAGGCAATGAGCAGTTCTTC. Amino acids: CSATPGNEQFF.